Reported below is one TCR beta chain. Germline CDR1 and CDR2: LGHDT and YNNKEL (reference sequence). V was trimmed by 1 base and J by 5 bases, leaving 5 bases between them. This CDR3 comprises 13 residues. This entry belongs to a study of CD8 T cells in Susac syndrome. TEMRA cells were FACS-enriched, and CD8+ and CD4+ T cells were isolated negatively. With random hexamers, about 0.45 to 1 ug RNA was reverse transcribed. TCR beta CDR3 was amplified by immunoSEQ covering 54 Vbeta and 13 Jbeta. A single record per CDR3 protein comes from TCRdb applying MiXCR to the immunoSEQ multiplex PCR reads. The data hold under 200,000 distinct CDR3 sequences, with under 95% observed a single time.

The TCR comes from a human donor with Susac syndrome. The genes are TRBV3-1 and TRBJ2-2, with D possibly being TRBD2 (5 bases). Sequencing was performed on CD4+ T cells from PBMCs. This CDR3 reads CASSQGRTGELFF. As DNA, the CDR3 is TGTGCCAGCAGCCAAGGGAGGACCGGGGAGCTGTTTTTT.